This passage covers 22 T cell receptor beta chains from one sample sequenced in a study of post-analysis software for immune sequencing data (dated by TCRdb to about 2015). Broader findings and caveats from the paper: Roughly 5 TRBV segments, including TRBV5-6, TRBV5-1 and TRBV20-1, were significantly more frequent in patients than controls.

Libraries were built with PCR. This sample was sequenced with an Illumina HiSeq 2500. To reduce PCR and sequencing biases, unique molecular identifiers were incorporated into the TCR beta cDNA libraries. TCRdb redid the processing of the public reads, applying fastp at Q25 and MiXCR, and retained in-frame beta chains. Duplicate CDR3 protein sequences are folded into a single record with the most common DNA and genes. Across this sample there are fewer than 550,000 distinct CDR3 sequences, with around 34% seen only once. 6% of the sample is held by the ten biggest clonotypes. Antigens for these TCRs are unknown. Specimen: blood. These receptors all come from a girl aged 2 to 17 with multiple sclerosis.

This clonotype occurred a few times. This sequence joins TRBV6-5 and TRBJ2-7, with D possibly being TRBD1 (7 bases). V was pared by 1 base and J by 0 bases, with 10 bases between. The CDR3 runs 15 residues. The V gene's germline CDR1 is MNHEY and CDR2 SVGAGI. CDR3 sequence reads: CASSYYRGGSYEQYF. The DNA of the CDR3 is TGTGCCAGCAGTTACTACAGGGGAGGCTCCTACGAGCAGTACTTC.

The J gene is TRBJ2-3, the V gene TRBV10-3, with 7 nucleotides matching TRBD1. The CDR3 length is 15 residues. Germline CDR1 reads ENHRY; CDR2 reads SYGVKD. The V and J ends lost 3 bases and 0 bases, in that order; junction bases with no gene match: 3. The CDR3 reads CAISDSTGSTDTQYF. The CDR3 DNA reads as TGTGCCATCAGTGACTCGACAGGGAGCACAGATACGCAGTATTTT.

V gene TRBV28 combines with J gene TRBJ1-1; no definite D call. Germline lookup yields CDR1 MDHEN and CDR2 SYDVKM. The CDR3 consists of 14 residues. Trimming took 8 bases from V and 5 from J, leaving 18 bases between them. CDR3 in DNA: TGTGCCAGCTATCCTTGGAGGGCACGGACTGAAGCTTTCTTT. It codes for CASYPWRARTEAFF.

This clonotype was seen only once. V is TRBV5-1 and J is TRBJ2-1; D not resolved. V was pared by 4 bases and J by 0 bases, with 11 bases between. The CDR3 covers 15 residues. From germline, CDR1 is SGHRS and CDR2 YFSETQ. CDR3 in DNA: TGCGCCAGCAGCCCGGAGCAGAGCTCCTACAATGAGCAGTTCTTC. Protein: CASSPEQSSYNEQFF.

The chain couples TRBV7-8 to TRBJ1-2; maybe TRBD1 (6 bases). In germline, CDR1 is SGHVS, CDR2 FQNEAQ. V lost 0 bases and J 2 bases, leaving 10 bases between the germline ends. This CDR3 has 15 residues. DNA for the CDR3: TGTGCCAGCAGCTTAGCTCCGGGGGGCAACTATGGCTACACCTTC. Protein product: CASSLAPGGNYGYTF. Supplemented by reference TRBV7-8 and TRBJ1-2, the full variable domain reads GAGVSQSPRYKVAKRGQDVALRCDPISGHVSLFWYQQALGQGPEFLTYFQNEAQLDKSGLPSDRFFAERPEGSVSTLKIQRTQQEDSAVYLCASSLAPGGNYGYTFGSGTRLTVV.

The chain recombines TRBV6-6 with TRBJ2-3; 8 positions agree with TRBD2. CDR1 MNHNY and CDR2 SVGAGI come from the germline V gene (reference sequence). V lost 0 bases and J lost 2; bases outside the gene matches: 7. The CDR3 consists of 17 residues. CDR3 sequence: CASSYSMGGGFTDTQYF. The CDR3 DNA is TGTGCCAGCAGTTACTCGATGGGCGGGGGGTTCACAGATACGCAGTATTTT.

This clonotype was seen a single time. One junction end does not reproduce the germline sequence, and a read error may be involved. The chain recombines TRBV11-2 with TRBJ2-6, with D possibly being TRBD1 (5 bases). CDR3 length: 13 amino acids. CDR1 and CDR2 (germline): SGHAT, FQNNGV. In DNA, the CDR3 is TGTGCCAGCCAGCCCCCTGGGGCCAACGTCCGGACTTTC. It codes for CASQPPGANVRTF.

V is TRBV20-1 and J is TRBJ1-2; D unclear. Germline V CDR1 and CDR2: DFQATT, SNEGSKA (reference sequence). V gave up 6 bases and J gave up 6 bases, with 11 bases separating them. The CDR3 length is 11 residues. The CDR3 DNA reads as TGCAGTGCCTGGGGAGGAGATGGCTACACCTTC. Protein: CSAWGGDGYTF.

This clonotype was seen at least ten times. The chain combines TRBV27 with TRBJ1-2, with TRBD1 matching over 7 bases. Germline V lookup: CDR1 MNHEY, CDR2 SMNVEV (reference sequence). J lost 8 bases, V lost 0 bases, and 0 bases had no gene match. This CDR3 has 12 amino acids. The chain's CDR3 is CASSLSGGGYTF. The DNA of the CDR3 is TGTGCCAGCAGTTTATCAGGGGGCGGCTACACCTTC.

The chain combines TRBV12-3 or TRBV12-4 with TRBJ2-3; 8 nucleotides align to TRBD2. The CDR3 extends over 16 amino acids. The V and J ends lost 3 bases and 5 bases, in that order; junction bases with no gene match: 10. The CDR3 sequence is CASSFPRGGHGDTQYF. The CDR3 DNA reads as TGTGCCAGCAGTTTCCCCCGGGGGGGCCATGGAGATACGCAGTATTTT.

Many counts were recorded for this clonotype. The V call is TRBV6-1, the J call TRBJ2-7; no clear D. V dropped 10 bases and J dropped 3 bases, with 13 bases sitting between them. This CDR3 is built from 12 residues. The germline V gene has CDR1 MNHNS and CDR2 SASEGT. Here the CDR3 DNA reads TGTGCCACCTCGATTGGGCACTACGAGCAGTACTTC. This encodes CATSIGHYEQYF.

This sequence joins TRBV6-6 and TRBJ2-5; no reliable D call. This CDR3 contains 15 residues. V lost 3 bases and J lost 1, with 12 bases in between. Germline V gene lookup returns CDR1 MNHNY and CDR2 SVGAGI (reference sequence). CDR3 sequence reads: CASSYVMGSQETQYF. In DNA form, the CDR3 reads TGTGCCAGCAGTTATGTCATGGGCTCCCAAGAGACCCAGTACTTC.

The chain carries TRBV20-1 and TRBJ2-3; D remains unclear. V was clipped by 3 bases and J by 2 bases, with 12 bases between them. Germline CDR1 DFQATT, CDR2 SNEGSKA (reference sequence). The CDR3 contains 14 residues. The CDR3 DNA reads as TGCAGTGCTAGGACGGCGGACCACACAGATACGCAGTATTTT. This sequence encodes CSARTADHTDTQYF.

The chain is built from TRBV7-3 and TRBJ2-3; 15 positions agree with TRBD2. The CDR3 contains 20 residues. Trimming at V came to 2 bases and at J to 4 bases, leaving 13 bases not matched to a gene. CDR1 is SGHTA, CDR2 FQGTGA, per germline. DNA of the CDR3: TGTGCCAGCAGCTTAGATGTCTGGACTAGCGGGGGGGAGCCCCCAGATACGCAGTATTTT. Amino acid sequence: CASSLDVWTSGGEPPDTQYF.

This clonotype has ten or more counts. V and J are TRBV7-2 and TRBJ2-7; D is undetermined. Trimming removed 4 bases at V and 2 bases at J, with 9 bases between. CDR1 is SGHTA and CDR2 is FQGNSA in the germline V gene. CDR3 length: 13 amino acids. CDR3 nucleotides: TGTGCCAGCAGCTATTCTCCGCCCTACGAGCAGTACTTC. This codes for CASSYSPPYEQYF.

The V gene is TRBV4-1, the J gene TRBJ2-3; 10 positions match TRBD2. After removal of 2 bases from V and 4 bases from J, the junction contained 6 bases not matched to a gene. In germline, CDR1 is MGHRA, CDR2 YSYEKL. This CDR3 comprises 16 residues. The CDR3 DNA reads TGCGCCAGCAGCCAAAAAATAGCGGGGGGACCAGATACGCAGTATTTT. Residues: CASSQKIAGGPDTQYF.

This clonotype came up a few times. V usage is TRBV3-1 and J usage is TRBJ1-2, with TRBD1 matching over 8 bases. The CDR3 loop spans 17 amino acids. Germline CDR1 is LGHDT and CDR2 is YNNKEL (reference sequence). With V trimmed by 0 bases and J by 0 bases, 6 bases remained unmatched. CDR3 sequence (DNA): TGTGCCAGCAGCCAAGATTTGGGGACAGGTTCTAACTATGGCTACACCTTC. Encoded protein: CASSQDLGTGSNYGYTF. Full variable domain (outside the CDR3, taken from reference TRBV3-1 and TRBJ1-2): DTAVSQTPKYLVTQMGNDKSIKCEQNLGHDTMYWYKQDSKKFLKIMFSYNNKELIINETVPNRFSPKSPDKAHLNLHINSLELGDSAVYFCASSQDLGTGSNYGYTFGSGTRLTVV.

The gene calls are TRBV11-2 and TRBJ2-4; D is uncertain. The DNA end is a closer match to TRBJ2-7, so the J assignment may be wrong. Germline CDR1 and CDR2: SGHAT and FQNNGV. This CDR3 has 12 residues. The CDR3 reads CASSLFGYEQYF. The DNA for the CDR3 is TGTGCCAGCAGCTTGTTCGGGTACGAGCAGTACTTC.

This clonotype was detected a few times. The V gene is TRBV20-1, the J gene TRBJ2-5; D call uncertain. Trimming removed 1 base from V and 11 bases from J, with 14 bases in between. The length of the CDR3 is 12 residues. CDR1 and CDR2 (germline): DFQATT, SNEGSKA (reference sequence). The DNA for the CDR3 is TGCAGTGCTAGAGTGACTGATCGAAAGCAGTACTTC. The encoded protein is CSARVTDRKQYF.

This chain uses TRBV25-1 with TRBJ1-1, with D hard to call. Trimming pared 1 base from V and 0 bases from J, leaving 15 bases between. This CDR3 has 17 residues. The germline CDR1 and CDR2 sequences are MGHDK and SYGVNS. CDR3 region: CASSESSFLAMNTEAFF. As DNA, the CDR3 is TGTGCCAGCAGTGAATCTTCGTTCTTGGCCATGAACACTGAAGCTTTCTTT.

The V and J genes are TRBV10-3 and TRBJ2-4, with no clear D. The length of the CDR3 is 14 residues. Germline values: CDR1 ENHRY, CDR2 SYGVKD. V shed 3 bases and J shed 13 bases, with 19 bases lying between them. The CDR3: CAISDPRFVYKQYF. CDR3 in DNA: TGTGCCATCAGTGATCCCAGGTTCGTCTACAAGCAGTACTTC.

As concerns this clonotype: The junction shows a germline mismatch at one end, possibly a read error. V usage is TRBV7-8 and J usage is TRBJ1-1; no reliable D call. Germline V lookup: CDR1 SGHVS, CDR2 FQNEAQ. The CDR3 totals 15 residues. CDR3 sequence: CANSLDGRVNTEAFF. The DNA for the CDR3 is TGTGCCAACAGCTTAGATGGTAGGGTGAACACTGAAGCTTTCTTT. Full variable domain (missing parts from reference TRBV7-8 and TRBJ1-1): GAGVSQSPRYKVAKRGQDVALRCDPISGHVSLFWYQQALGQGPEFLTYFQNEAQLDKSGLPSDRFFAERPEGSVSTLKIQRTQQEDSAVYLCANSLDGRVNTEAFFGQGTRLTVV.